This T cell receptor beta chain was recorded in a study of cytomegalovirus exposure and HLA in healthy donors. Amplification used 60 Vbeta primers and 13 Jbeta primers. Sequencing was performed with immunoSEQ multiplex PCR; in TCRdb, only in-frame clones are kept and a portion is missing. The top ten hold approximately 3% of the sample, which has more than 95,000 clones, about 70% seen once. The study sampled nominally healthy donors, though unrecorded immune exposures were likely. To note about this clone: Its antigen is not known.

Whole-study findings and limits: Follow-up analysis found HLA locus-dependent TCR association rates, highest for DRB1 and lowest for HLA-C.

The CDR3 length is 16 residues. V lost 1 base and J 0 bases, leaving 10 bases between the germline ends. Germline CDR1 and CDR2: MDHEN and SYDVKM. The chain uses TRBV28 and TRBJ1-3; no definite D call. The source material was PBMCs. This TCR was recovered from a man aged 30-40 years in good health and CMV-seronegative. The CDR3 DNA is TGTGCCAGCAGTTTATTCCCGCGAACCTCTGGAAACACCATATATTTT. The encoded protein is CASSLFPRTSGNTIYF. Combining the CDR3 with reference TRBV28 and TRBJ1-3 gives the whole variable domain DVKVTQSSRYLVKRTGEKVFLECVQDMDHENMFWYRQDPGLGLRLIYFSYDVKMKEKGDIPEGYSVSREKKERFSLILESASTNQTSMYLCASSLFPRTSGNTIYFGEGSWLTVV.